The 8 T cell receptor beta chains below all came from one sample that was sequenced in a study of blood T cell repertoires in COVID-19. Using immunoSEQ multiplex PCR, the repertoire was profiled, and TCRdb retains in-frame clones only, with some absent. The data contain about 210,000 clones, about four fifths of them singletons. Specimen: peripheral blood. All receptors come from a man in his forties or fifties with active or convalescent COVID-19.

This chain links TRBV2 with TRBJ2-3; the D gene is possibly TRBD1 (5 bases). V was shortened by 7 bases and J by 8 bases, with 10 bases between the two germline ends. Germline lookup yields CDR1 SNHLY and CDR2 FYNNEI. The CDR3 consists of 11 residues. In nucleotides, the CDR3 is TGTGCCAGCATTAATCAGGGTACGCAGTATTTT. As protein: CASINQGTQYF. The full variable domain, completed using reference TRBV2 and TRBJ2-3, is EPEVTQTPSHQVTQMGQEVILRCVPISNHLYFYWYRQILGQKVEFLVSFYNNEISEKSEIFDDQFSVERPDGSNFTLKIRSTKLEDSAMYFCASINQGTQYFGPGTRLTVL.

The V call is TRBV2, the J call TRBJ1-2; 8 positions match TRBD1. Germline CDR1 reads SNHLY; CDR2 reads FYNNEI. Trimming cost V 6 bases and J 5 bases; bases outside gene matches: 5. The CDR3 extends over 13 amino acids. Here the CDR3 DNA reads TGTGCCAGCAGGGGGACAGGTCTATATGGCTACACCTTC. Translating gives CASRGTGLYGYTF.

The chain combines TRBV18 with TRBJ1-1, with TRBD1 as a possible D gene (6 bases). V was pared by 5 bases and J by 1 base, with 17 bases between. The CDR3 is 16 amino acids. CDR1 and CDR2 from the germline V gene are KGHSH and LQKENI. CDR3 residues: CASSSAGQKGNTEAFF. The CDR3 coding sequence is TGTGCCAGCTCATCAGCCGGACAGAAGGGGAACACTGAAGCTTTCTTT.

V and J are TRBV9 and TRBJ2-7, with 9 bases identical to TRBD1. V was pared by 4 bases and J by 6 bases, with 17 bases of the junction left unmatched. The CDR3 contains 17 residues. Germline values: CDR1 SGDLS, CDR2 YYNGEE. The CDR3 DNA reads as TGTGCCAGCAGCCCCCGATCAGGCGGACAGGGGATAGCCGAGCAGTACTTC. Its protein product is CASSPRSGGQGIAEQYF.

This clone was counted ten times or more. The gene calls are TRBV21-1 and TRBJ2-6; the table calls TRBD1, which could not be checked here. TRBV21-1 is a pseudogene. The CDR3 totals 14 residues. The CDR3 protein is CASRDNSGANVLTF. In nucleotides, the CDR3 is TGTGCCAGCAGGGACAACTCTGGGGCCAACGTCCTGACTTTC.

The chain links TRBV3-1 (or the pseudogene TRBV3-2) to TRBJ2-5; TRBD1 might be the D (5 bases). V lost 5 bases and J lost 6, with 13 bases in between. The germline V gene has CDR1 LGHDT and CDR2 YNNKEL (reference sequence). The CDR3 extends over 13 amino acids. The CDR3 DNA is TGTGCCAGCAGCTTACCCTCAGGGAAGACCCAGTACTTC. It specifies CASSLPSGKTQYF.

Notes on this clone: At the DNA level, this CDR3 is encoded by other sequences in the same sample as well. J is TRBJ2-1 and V is TRBV6-5; D remains ambiguous. Trimming cost V 4 bases and J 7 bases, with 8 bases left between them. This CDR3 has 12 residues. Germline CDR1 MNHEY, CDR2 SVGAGI. DNA for the CDR3: TGTGCCAGCAGTTCTTCCCTAAATGAGCAGTTCTTC. This codes for CASSSSLNEQFF.

The chain couples TRBV5-1 to TRBJ2-7; 7 bases agree with TRBD1. Trimming cost V 4 bases and J 2 bases; bases outside gene matches: 6. The CDR3 runs to 14 residues. Germline values: CDR1 SGHRS, CDR2 YFSETQ. CDR3 DNA sequence: TGCGCCAGCAGCCCAACAGGGGTCACCTACGAGCAGTACTTC. Translated: CASSPTGVTYEQYF.